This T cell receptor beta chain was identified during a study of technical replicates of blood from a few donors. There are 15 residues in the CDR3. The germline V and J ends were trimmed by 1 base and 3 bases, with 10 bases remaining between them. The V gene's germline CDR1 is KGHSH and CDR2 LQKENI. Generated by immunoSEQ multiplex PCR, the TCRdb table keeps only in-frame clones and is missing some. The repertoire holds 75,000 to 100,000 clones, roughly 94% seen once, with 0.3% to 0.35% in the top ten. The sample was T cells isolated from PBMCs. The genes are TRBV18 and TRBJ2-1, with D perhaps matching TRBD2 (5 bases). This TCR derives from a human donor in good health. The CDR3 protein is CASSPQRSLYNEQFF. DNA for the CDR3: TGTGCCAGCTCACCACAGCGGAGCCTCTACAATGAGCAGTTCTTC.